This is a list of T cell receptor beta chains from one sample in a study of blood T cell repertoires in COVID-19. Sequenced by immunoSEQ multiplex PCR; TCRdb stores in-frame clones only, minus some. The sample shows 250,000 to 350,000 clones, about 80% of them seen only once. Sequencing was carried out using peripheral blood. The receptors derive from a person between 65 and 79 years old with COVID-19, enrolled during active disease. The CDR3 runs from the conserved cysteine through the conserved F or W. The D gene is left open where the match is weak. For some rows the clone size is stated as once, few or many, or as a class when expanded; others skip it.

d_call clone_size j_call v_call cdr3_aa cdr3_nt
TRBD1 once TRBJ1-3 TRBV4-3 CASSPDREAGNTIYF TGCGCCAGCAGCCCCGACAGGGAAGCTGGAAACACCATATATTTT
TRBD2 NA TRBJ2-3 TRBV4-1 CASSQGGRAYTDTQYF TGCGCCAGCAGCCAAGGCGGGAGGGCCTACACAGATACGCAGTATTTT
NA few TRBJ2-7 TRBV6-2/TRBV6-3 CASSQIYEQYF TGTGCCAGCAGTCAAATCTACGAGCAGTACTTC
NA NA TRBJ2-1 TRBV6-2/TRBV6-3 CASSHLGGLERRDWNEQFF TGTGCCAGCAGCCATCTGGGGGGGCTCGAGAGGAGGGATTGGAATGAGCAGTTCTTC
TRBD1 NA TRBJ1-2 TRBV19 CASYSTGTGGGGNYGYTF TGTGCCAGCTATTCGACTGGGACAGGGGGAGGAGGTAACTATGGCTACACCTTC
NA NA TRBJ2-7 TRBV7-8 CASSSGNRVRFLYEQYF TGTGCCAGCAGCTCAGGGAACAGGGTCAGGTTTCTTTACGAGCAGTACTTC
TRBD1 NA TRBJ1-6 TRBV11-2 CASSSQGADNSPLHF TGTGCCAGCAGCTCCCAGGGGGCGGATAATTCACCCCTCCACTTT
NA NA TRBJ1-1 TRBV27 CASSLLGWDTEAFF TGTGCCAGCAGTTTACTAGGATGGGACACTGAAGCTTTCTTT
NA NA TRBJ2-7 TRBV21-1 CASVTRANLYEQYF TGTGCCAGCGTCACGCGAGCGAACCTCTACGAGCAGTACTTC
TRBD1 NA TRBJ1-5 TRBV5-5 CASSRDRGDSNQPQHF TGTGCCAGCAGCAGGGACAGGGGAGATAGCAATCAGCCCCAGCATTTT
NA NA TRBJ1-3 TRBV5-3 CARSLDGIGAGNTIYF TGTGCCAGAAGCTTAGATGGTATAGGAGCTGGAAACACCATATATTTT
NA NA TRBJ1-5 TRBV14 CASSQDVACFGGSNQPQHF TGTGCCAGCAGCCAAGACGTTGCGTGTTTCGGGGGAAGCAATCAGCCCCAGCATTTT
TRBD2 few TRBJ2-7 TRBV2 CASSLPQGRAGGKNSYEQYF TGTGCCAGCAGCCTTCCCCAGGGAAGAGCGGGAGGAAAGAACTCCTACGAGCAGTACTTC
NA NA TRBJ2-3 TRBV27 CASSPRGSGRSTDTQYF TGTGCCAGCAGCCCGCGTGGAAGCGGGCGTAGCACAGATACGCAGTATTTT
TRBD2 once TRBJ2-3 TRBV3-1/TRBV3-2 CASSHRPGLVGDTQYF TGTGCCAGCAGCCACAGGCCGGGACTAGTTGGAGATACGCAGTATTTT
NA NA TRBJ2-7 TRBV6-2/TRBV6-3 CASSYSLRYEQYF TGTGCCAGCAGTTACTCGCTTCGGTACGAGCAGTACTTC
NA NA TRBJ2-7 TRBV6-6 CASSSSDRFNYEQYF TGTGCCAGCAGTTCGTCGGACAGATTCAACTACGAGCAGTACTTC
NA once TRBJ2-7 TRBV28 CASRSGPAGYEQYF TGTGCCAGCAGGAGTGGGCCCGCAGGGTACGAGCAGTACTTC
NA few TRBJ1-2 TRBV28 CASSGGADTINYGYTF TGTGCCAGCAGTGGGGGGGCGGACACGATTAACTATGGCTACACCTTC
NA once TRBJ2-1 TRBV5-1 CASSDLGGNEQFF TGCGCCAGCAGCGATTTGGGGGGCAATGAGCAGTTCTTC
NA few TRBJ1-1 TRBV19 CASSLSGMNTEAFF TGTGCCAGTAGTCTCTCAGGGATGAACACTGAAGCTTTCTTT
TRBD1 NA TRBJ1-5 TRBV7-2 CASSIDDRASSNQPQHF TGTGCCAGCAGCATTGACGACAGGGCTTCGAGCAATCAGCCCCAGCATTTT
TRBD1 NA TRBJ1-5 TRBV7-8 CASSSPGQLNQPQHF TGTGCCAGCAGCTCCCCGGGACAGCTCAATCAGCCCCAGCATTTT
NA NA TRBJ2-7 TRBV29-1 CSVFLRDSYEQYF TGCAGCGTTTTTCTCCGGGATTCCTACGAGCAGTACTTC
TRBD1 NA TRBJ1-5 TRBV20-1 CSASRTGDQPQHF TGCAGTGCTAGTCGGACAGGGGATCAGCCCCAGCATTTT
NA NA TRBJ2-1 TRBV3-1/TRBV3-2 CASGTDNNEQFF TGTGCCAGCGGAACAGACAACAATGAGCAGTTCTTC
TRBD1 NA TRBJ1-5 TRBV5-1 CASSLAPGGSNQPQHF TGCGCCAGCAGCTTGGCCCCAGGGGGTAGCAATCAGCCCCAGCATTTT
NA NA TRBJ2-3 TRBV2 CASGRGGGSDTQYF TGTGCCAGCGGAAGAGGGGGGGGGTCAGATACGCAGTATTTT
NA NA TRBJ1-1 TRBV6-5 CASRQGMTTEAFF TGTGCCAGCAGACAGGGTATGACCACTGAAGCTTTCTTT
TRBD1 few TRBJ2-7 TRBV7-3 CASSLRDRDGCEQYF TGTGCCAGCAGCTTAAGGGACAGGGATGGATGCGAGCAGTACTTC
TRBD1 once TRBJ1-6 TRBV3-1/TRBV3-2 CASSHEGARSPLHF TGTGCCAGCAGCCATGAGGGGGCGAGGTCACCCCTCCACTTT
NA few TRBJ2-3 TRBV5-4 CASSLYSTDTQYF TGTGCCAGCAGCTTGTATTCGACAGATACGCAGTATTTT
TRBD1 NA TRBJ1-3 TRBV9 CASSDGQGGNTIYF TGTGCCAGCAGCGATGGACAGGGTGGAAACACCATATATTTT
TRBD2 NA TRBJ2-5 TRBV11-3 CASSSGLAGGAAKTQYF TGTGCCAGCAGCTCGGGACTAGCGGGAGGGGCAGCGAAGACCCAGTACTTC
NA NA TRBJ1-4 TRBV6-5 CASSYSGQNEKLFF TGTGCCAGCAGTTACTCCGGACAGAATGAAAAACTGTTTTTT
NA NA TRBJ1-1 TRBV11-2 CASSLSPEAFF TGTGCCAGCAGCTTGAGTCCTGAAGCTTTCTTT
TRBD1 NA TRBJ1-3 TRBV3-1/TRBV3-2 CASRRTGSGNTIYF TGTGCCAGCAGACGGACAGGGTCTGGAAACACCATATATTTT
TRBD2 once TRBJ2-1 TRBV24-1 CATSDLSSAGGRNEQFF TGTGCCACCAGTGATTTGAGTTCAGCGGGAGGGAGAAATGAGCAGTTCTTC
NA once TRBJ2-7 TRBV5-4 CASSQTNVHEQYF TGTGCCAGCAGCCAGACTAACGTCCACGAGCAGTACTTC
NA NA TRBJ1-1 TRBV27 CASRRAGGPTEAFF TGTGCCAGCAGAAGAGCGGGGGGGCCCACTGAAGCTTTCTTT
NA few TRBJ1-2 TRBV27 CASSFFTGQNYGYTF TGTGCCAGCAGTTTTTTCACAGGCCAGAACTATGGCTACACCTTC
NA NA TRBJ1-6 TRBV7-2 CASSLGPLGPLHF TGTGCCAGCAGCTTAGGTCCCCTGGGCCCCCTCCACTTT
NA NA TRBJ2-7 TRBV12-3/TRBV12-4 CASSFGETQYF TGTGCCAGCAGTTTCGGGGAGACGCAGTACTTC
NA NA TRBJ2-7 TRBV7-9 CASSVTGSSYEQYF TGTGCCAGCAGCGTAACCGGGTCCTCCTACGAGCAGTACTTC
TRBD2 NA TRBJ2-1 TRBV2 CASSEGLGSNEQFF TGTGCCAGCAGTGAGGGACTAGGGTCTAATGAGCAGTTCTTC
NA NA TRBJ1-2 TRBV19 CASSAPPGVTRGYTF TGTGCCAGTAGTGCTCCCCCCGGGGTCACTAGAGGCTACACCTTC
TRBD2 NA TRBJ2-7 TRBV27 CASSRLAGATSSYEQYF TGTGCCAGCAGCCGACTAGCGGGGGCCACTAGCTCCTACGAGCAGTACTTC